This entry lists 5 T cell receptor beta chains sequenced from one sample in a study of cytomegalovirus exposure and HLA in healthy donors. This PCR relied on a set of 60 Vbeta primers and 13 Jbeta primers. Repertoires were generated with immunoSEQ multiplex PCR, while TCRdb's copy carries only in-frame clones and drops some. The sample yields 80,000 to 95,000 clones, about 68% seen once. Sequenced material: PBMCs. These receptors all come from a human donor in good health.

There are a few counts of this clone. The chain is built from TRBV5-5 and TRBJ2-7; D might be TRBD2 (7 bases). V was clipped by 2 bases and J by 4 bases, with 22 bases between them. This CDR3 spans 17 amino acids. CDR1 is SGHKS and CDR2 is YYEKEE in the germline V gene (reference sequence). The CDR3 sequence: CASSLRGSRGDRYEQYF. The CDR3 DNA follows: TGTGCCAGCAGCTTAAGGGGGTCCCGGGGGGACCGATACGAGCAGTACTTC.

The V and J genes are TRBV5-4 and TRBJ1-2; 8 nucleotides match TRBD1. The V gene's germline CDR1 is SGHNT and CDR2 YYREEE (reference sequence). V lost 3 bases, J lost 8 bases, and 9 bases stayed unmatched. This CDR3 comprises 14 residues. DNA for the CDR3: TGTGCCAGCAGCTACGACAGGGGAACAGGAGGCTACACCTTC. It encodes CASSYDRGTGGYTF.

The V call is TRBV4-2, the J call TRBJ1-5; no reliable D call. V lost 2 bases and J 6 bases, leaving 17 bases between the germline ends. From germline, CDR1 is LGHNA and CDR2 YNFKEQ. The CDR3 sequence is 16 residues long. CDR3 sequence: CASSQLYTSPAQPQHF. The DNA of the CDR3 is TGTGCCAGCAGCCAACTTTATACAAGTCCTGCTCAGCCCCAGCATTTT.

This clone has a single count. Compared with germline, one end of the junction differs, possibly owing to a read error. The chain carries TRBV11-1 and TRBJ1-3; the D gene is possibly TRBD1 (6 bases). This CDR3 is built from 14 residues. The germline V gene has CDR1 SGHAT and CDR2 FQDESV (reference sequence). The CDR3 nucleotides are TGTGCCAGCAGCTTTGGGACAACTGGAAACGCCATATATTTT. Amino acids: CASSFGTTGNAIYF.

CDR3 nucleotide sequence: TGTGCCAGCTCACCCCCGTCGGGTACTGAAGCTTTCTTT. Translation gives CASSPPSGTEAFF. V and J are TRBV18 and TRBJ1-1; D unresolved. The V gene's germline CDR1 is KGHSH and CDR2 LQKENI. V gave up 3 bases and J gave up 5 bases, with 10 bases separating them. The CDR3 contains 13 residues.